Included here is one TCR beta chain sequence, with context. The target antigen is unknown. The sample comes from a study of T cells in Graves' hyperthyroidism and ophthalmopathy. The wider study: Peripheral blood was obtained at initial diagnosis, preceding any treatment.

General observations from the study: Model predictions of ophthalmopathy came a median approximately 6 months before onset.

The study excluded patients with uncontrolled infection, other autoimmune disease, pregnancy or lactation. From more than 8 ml of fresh peripheral blood, PBMCs were isolated. From RNA transcripts, TCR beta CDR3 regions were amplified. The TCR CDR3 was amplified in a first-round RT-PCR using the HTBI primer set. TCRdb reprocessed the multiplex PCR reads with MiXCR, giving one entry per CDR3 protein. The repertoire has about 840,000 distinct CDR3 sequences, over 35% of them found once; the top ten carry 8% to 9%. CDR3 length: 11 amino acids. V lost 5 bases and J 6 bases, leaving 7 bases between the germline ends. CDR1 is SEHNR and CDR2 is FQNEAQ in the germline V gene (reference sequence).

The origin of this receptor is a man between 18 and 35 years old with Graves' hyperthyroidism. This chain connects TRBV7-9 to TRBJ2-5, with D hard to call. Material for sequencing was blood. The CDR3 here is CASSPRQTQYF. CDR3 bases: TGTGCCAGCAGCCCCCGGCAGACCCAGTACTTC.